The sequence of this T cell receptor (beta chain) was determined in a study of shared clonotypes between healthy human individuals. Measured with immunoSEQ multiplex PCR; TCRdb has only the in-frame clones, and not every one. This table holds 1,400,000 or so clones, about 98.5% found once. This clone was seen just once. Material: naive CD4+ T cells sorted from blood. The subset here: CD45RA+ positively selected. The clonotype comes from a man aged 25-45 years in good health.

This CDR3 is CASSQEKREGRHEQYF. CDR3 nucleotides: TGCGCCAGCAGCCAAGAAAAGCGGGAGGGTAGGCACGAGCAGTACTTC. The J gene is TRBJ2-7, the V gene TRBV4-1, with 10 bases aligning to TRBD2. CDR1 and CDR2 from the germline V gene are MGHRA and YSYEKL. CDR3 length: 16 residues. The V gene end was trimmed by 0 bases and the J gene end by 5 bases; junction bases not matched to a gene: 7.